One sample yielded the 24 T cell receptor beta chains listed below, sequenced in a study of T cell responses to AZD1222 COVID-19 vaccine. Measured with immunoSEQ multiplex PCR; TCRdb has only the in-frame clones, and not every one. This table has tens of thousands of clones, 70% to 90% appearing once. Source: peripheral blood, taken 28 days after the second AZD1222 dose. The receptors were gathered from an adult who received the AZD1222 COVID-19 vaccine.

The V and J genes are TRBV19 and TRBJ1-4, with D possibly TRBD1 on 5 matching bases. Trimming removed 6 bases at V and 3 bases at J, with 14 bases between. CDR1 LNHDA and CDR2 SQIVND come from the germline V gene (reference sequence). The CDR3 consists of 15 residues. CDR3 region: CASSTRGTANEKLFF. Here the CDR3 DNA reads TGTGCCAGTAGCACCCGGGGCACGGCTAATGAAAAACTGTTTTTT.

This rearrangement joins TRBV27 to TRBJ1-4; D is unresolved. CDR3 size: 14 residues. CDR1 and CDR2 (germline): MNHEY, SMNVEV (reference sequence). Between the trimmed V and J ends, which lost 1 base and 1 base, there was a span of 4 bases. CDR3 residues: CASSLYGTNEKLFF. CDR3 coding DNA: TGTGCCAGCAGTTTATACGGAACTAATGAAAAACTGTTTTTT.

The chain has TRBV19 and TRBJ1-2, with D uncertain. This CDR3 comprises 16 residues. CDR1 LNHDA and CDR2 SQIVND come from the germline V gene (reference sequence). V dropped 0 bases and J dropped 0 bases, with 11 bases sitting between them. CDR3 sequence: CASSIDPRKTNYGYTF. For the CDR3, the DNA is TGTGCCAGTAGTATAGATCCGAGGAAAACTAACTATGGCTACACCTTC. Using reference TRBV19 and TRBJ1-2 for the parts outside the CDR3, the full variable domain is DGGITQSPKYLFRKEGQNVTLSCEQNLNHDAMYWYRQDPGQGLRLIYYSQIVNDFQKGDIAEGYSVSREKKESFPLTVTSAQKNPTAFYLCASSIDPRKTNYGYTFGSGTRLTVV.

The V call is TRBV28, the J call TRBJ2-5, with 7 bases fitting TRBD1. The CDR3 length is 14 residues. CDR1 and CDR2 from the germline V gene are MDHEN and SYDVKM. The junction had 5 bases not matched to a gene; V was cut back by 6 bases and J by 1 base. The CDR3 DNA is TGTGCCAGCAGAAGAGGGGGCGGCCAAGAGACCCAGTACTTC. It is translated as CASRRGGGQETQYF.

CDR3 region: CASSGGVNTGELFF. CDR3 nucleotide sequence: TGTGCCTCCTCCGGGGGCGTGAACACCGGGGAGCTGTTTTTT. V gene TRBV10-3 combines with J gene TRBJ2-2; either TRBD1 or TRBD2 may fit D (6 bases each). This CDR3 spans 14 amino acids. Germline values: CDR1 ENHRY, CDR2 SYGVKD. V was clipped by 11 bases and J by 1 base, with 14 bases between them.

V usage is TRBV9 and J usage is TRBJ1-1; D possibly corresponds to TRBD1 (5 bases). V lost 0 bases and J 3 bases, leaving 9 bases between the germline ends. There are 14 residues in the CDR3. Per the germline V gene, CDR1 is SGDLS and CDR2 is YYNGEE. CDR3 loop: CASSVVGVYTEAFF. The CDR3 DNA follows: TGTGCCAGCAGCGTAGTGGGGGTATACACTGAAGCTTTCTTT.

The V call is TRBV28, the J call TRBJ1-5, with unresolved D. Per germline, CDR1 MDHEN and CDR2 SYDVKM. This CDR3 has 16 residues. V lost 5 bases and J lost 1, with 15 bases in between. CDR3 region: CASSTDFSGSNQPQHF. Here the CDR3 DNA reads TGTGCCAGCAGTACGGACTTTTCAGGCAGCAATCAGCCCCAGCATTTT.

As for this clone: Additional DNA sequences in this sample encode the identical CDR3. CDR3 sequence: CASSSGNSYEQYF. Written as DNA, the CDR3 is TGTGCCAGCAGCTCCGGGAATTCTTACGAGCAGTACTTC. The rearrangement links TRBV27 to TRBJ2-7, with D perhaps matching TRBD2 (5 bases). This CDR3 has 13 amino acids. Germline loops: CDR1 MNHEY, CDR2 SMNVEV (reference sequence). V was trimmed by 6 bases and J by 4 bases, leaving 13 bases between them.

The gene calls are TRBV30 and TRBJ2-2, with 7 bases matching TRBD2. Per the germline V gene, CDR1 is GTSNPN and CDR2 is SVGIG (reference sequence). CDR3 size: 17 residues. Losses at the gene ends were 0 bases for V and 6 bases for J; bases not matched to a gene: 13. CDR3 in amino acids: CAWSVRGEGPRPGELFF. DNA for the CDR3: TGTGCCTGGAGTGTACGGGGGGAGGGCCCTAGGCCCGGGGAGCTGTTTTTT.

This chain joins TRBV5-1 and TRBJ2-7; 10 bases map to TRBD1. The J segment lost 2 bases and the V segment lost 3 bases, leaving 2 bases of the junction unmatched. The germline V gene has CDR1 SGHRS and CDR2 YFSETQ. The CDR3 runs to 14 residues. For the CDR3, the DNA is TGCGCCAGCAGCTGGGACAGGGGACCCTACGAGCAGTACTTC. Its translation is CASSWDRGPYEQYF.

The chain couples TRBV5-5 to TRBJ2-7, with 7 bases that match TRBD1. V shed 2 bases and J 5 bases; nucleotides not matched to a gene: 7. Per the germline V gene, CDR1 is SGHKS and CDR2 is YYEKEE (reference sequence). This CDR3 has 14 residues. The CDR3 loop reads CASSFRQGEHEQYF. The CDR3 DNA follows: TGTGCCAGCAGCTTTAGGCAGGGGGAACACGAGCAGTACTTC.

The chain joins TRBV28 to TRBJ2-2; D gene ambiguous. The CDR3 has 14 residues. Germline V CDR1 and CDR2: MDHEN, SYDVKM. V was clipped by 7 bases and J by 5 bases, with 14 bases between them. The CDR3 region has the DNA TGTGCCAGCATCCCGGGTGACCGAACCGGGGAGCTGTTTTTT. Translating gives CASIPGDRTGELFF.

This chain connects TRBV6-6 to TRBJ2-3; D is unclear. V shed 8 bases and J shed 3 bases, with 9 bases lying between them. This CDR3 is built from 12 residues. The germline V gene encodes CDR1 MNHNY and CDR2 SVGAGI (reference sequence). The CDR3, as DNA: TGTGCCAGCGGATTGGGGACAGATACGCAGTATTTT. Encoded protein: CASGLGTDTQYF.

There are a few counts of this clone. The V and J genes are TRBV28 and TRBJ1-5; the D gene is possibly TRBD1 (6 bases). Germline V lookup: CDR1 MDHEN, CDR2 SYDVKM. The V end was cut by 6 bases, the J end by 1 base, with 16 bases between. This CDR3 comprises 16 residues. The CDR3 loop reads CASRIPDRFSNQPQHF. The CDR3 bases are TGTGCCAGCAGGATACCGGACAGATTCAGCAATCAGCCCCAGCATTTT.

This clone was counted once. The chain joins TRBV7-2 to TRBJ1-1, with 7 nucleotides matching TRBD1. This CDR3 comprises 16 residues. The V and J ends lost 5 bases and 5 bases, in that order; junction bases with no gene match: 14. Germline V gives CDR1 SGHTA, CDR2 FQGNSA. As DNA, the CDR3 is TGTGCCAGCAGCCTTACACTAACAGGGGTAGGAACTGAAGCTTTCTTT. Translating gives CASSLTLTGVGTEAFF.

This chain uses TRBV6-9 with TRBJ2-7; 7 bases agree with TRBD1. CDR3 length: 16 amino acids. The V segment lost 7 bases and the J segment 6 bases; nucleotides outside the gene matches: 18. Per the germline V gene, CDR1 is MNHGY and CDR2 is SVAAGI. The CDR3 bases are TGTGCCAGCATGAAGTTTTCCGAGACAGGGTTGGGCGAGCAGTACTTC. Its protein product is CASMKFSETGLGEQYF.

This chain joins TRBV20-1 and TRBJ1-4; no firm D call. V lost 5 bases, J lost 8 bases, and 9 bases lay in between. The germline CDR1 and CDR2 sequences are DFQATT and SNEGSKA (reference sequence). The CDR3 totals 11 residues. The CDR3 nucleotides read TGCAGTGCTCGGGCCTTCGAAAAACTGTTTTTT. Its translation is CSARAFEKLFF.

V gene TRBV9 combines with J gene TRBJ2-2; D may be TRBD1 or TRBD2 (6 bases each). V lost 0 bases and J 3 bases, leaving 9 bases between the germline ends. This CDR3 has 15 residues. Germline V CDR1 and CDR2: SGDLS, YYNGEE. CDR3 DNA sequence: TGTGCCAGCAGCGTAGGGGGGGCCCACACCGGGGAGCTGTTTTTT. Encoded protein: CASSVGGAHTGELFF.

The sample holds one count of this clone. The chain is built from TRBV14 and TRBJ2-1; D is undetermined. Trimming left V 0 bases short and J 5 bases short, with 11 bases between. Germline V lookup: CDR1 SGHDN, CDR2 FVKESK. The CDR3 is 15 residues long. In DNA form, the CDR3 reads TGTGCCAGCAGCCAAGACAGTTCCCCCCACAATGAGCAGTTCTTC. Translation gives CASSQDSSPHNEQFF. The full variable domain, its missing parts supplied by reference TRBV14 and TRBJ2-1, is EAGVTQFPSHSVIEKGQTVTLRCDPISGHDNLYWYRRVMGKEIKFLLHFVKESKQDESGMPNNRFLAERTGGTYSTLKVQPAELEDSGVYFCASSQDSSPHNEQFFGPGTRLTVL.

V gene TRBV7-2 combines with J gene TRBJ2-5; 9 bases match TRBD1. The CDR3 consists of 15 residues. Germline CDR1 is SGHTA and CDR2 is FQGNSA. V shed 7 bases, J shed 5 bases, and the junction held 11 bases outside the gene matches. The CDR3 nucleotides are TGTGCCAGCAACCCGACAGGGGGAGGGTTGGAGACCCAGTACTTC. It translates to CASNPTGGGLETQYF.

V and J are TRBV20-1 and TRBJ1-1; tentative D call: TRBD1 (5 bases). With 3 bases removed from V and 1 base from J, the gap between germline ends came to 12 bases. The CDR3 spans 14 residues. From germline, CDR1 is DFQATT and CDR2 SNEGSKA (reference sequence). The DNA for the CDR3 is TGCAGTGCTAGTGCCGGCGGGGCGAACACTGAAGCTTTCTTT. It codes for CSASAGGANTEAFF.

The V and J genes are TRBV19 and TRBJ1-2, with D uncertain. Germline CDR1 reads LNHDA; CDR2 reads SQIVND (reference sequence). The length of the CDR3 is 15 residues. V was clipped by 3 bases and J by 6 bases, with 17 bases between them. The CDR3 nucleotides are TGTGCCAGTAGTATGGACCCCGGACCGATTGATGGCTACACCTTC. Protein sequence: CASSMDPGPIDGYTF.

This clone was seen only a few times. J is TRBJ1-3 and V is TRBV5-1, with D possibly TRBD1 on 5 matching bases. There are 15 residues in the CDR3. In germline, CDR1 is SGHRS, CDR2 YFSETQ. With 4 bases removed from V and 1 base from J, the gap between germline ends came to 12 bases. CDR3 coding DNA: TGCGCCAGCAGCACAGGACGGGGTTCTGGAAACACCATATATTTT. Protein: CASSTGRGSGNTIYF.

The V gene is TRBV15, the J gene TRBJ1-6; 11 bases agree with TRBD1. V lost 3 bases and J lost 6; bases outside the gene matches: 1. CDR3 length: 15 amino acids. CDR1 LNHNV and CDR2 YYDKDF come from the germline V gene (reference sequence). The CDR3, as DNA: TGTGCCACCAGCAGGGACAGGGGGCCTAATTCACCCCTCCACTTT. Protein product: CATSRDRGPNSPLHF.